The rows below give T cell receptor beta chains drawn from one sample of a study of graft-versus-host responses after intestinal transplantation. Antigens for these TCRs are unknown. Repertoires were generated with immunoSEQ multiplex PCR, while TCRdb's copy carries only in-frame clones and drops some. The data hold tens of thousands of clones, with about 94% observed a single time. The source was unstimulated CD4+ T cells sorted from spleen or lymph node cells, collected before transplant. These receptors were collected from a human donor who was the organ donor for an intestinal transplant. Both conserved end residues are part of each CDR3. A D gene is named only where the DNA matches it firmly.

D gene	V gene	J gene	CDR3 DNA	CDR3 protein
TRBD1	TRBV6-5	TRBJ1-3	TGTGCCAGCAGTTCCGACACAGGGGCTGGAAACACCATATATTTT	CASSSDTGAGNTIYF
TRBD2	TRBV11-3	TRBJ2-1	TGTGCCAGCAGCCCATTGACTAGCGGGCAGAACAATGAGCAGTTCTTC	CASSPLTSGQNNEQFF
TRBD1	TRBV4-1	TRBJ1-2	TGCGCCAGCAGCCACCCTACGGGGCAAAGGACAGGGCACTATGGCTACACCTTC	CASSHPTGQRTGHYGYTF
TRBD1	TRBV6-5	TRBJ1-5	TGTGCCAGCAGTTACTCGGGACAGGGGGAAGGTCAGCCCCAGCATTTT	CASSYSGQGEGQPQHF
NA	TRBV5-4	TRBJ1-5	TGTGCCATGCAGGGTTTTGGTCAGCCCCAGCATTTT	CAMQGFGQPQHF
NA	TRBV7-2	TRBJ2-1	TGTGCCAGCAGCCCGCAGGGGGGCATTACAATGGAGCAGTTCTTC	CASSPQGGITMEQFF
TRBD1	TRBV13	TRBJ2-2	TGTGCCAGTAAGAACCGGGACAGGGAAACCGGGGAGCTGTTTTTT	CASKNRDRETGELFF
NA	TRBV6-6	TRBJ2-2	TGTGCCAGCCTGGGCCGGGACACCGGGGAGCTGTTTTTT	CASLGRDTGELFF
NA	TRBV28	TRBJ2-2	TGTGCCAGCAATAGAGCCCCGACCGCGGGGGAGCTGTTTTTT	CASNRAPTAGELFF
NA	TRBV18	TRBJ2-7	TGTGCCAGCTCACCAGGAAGCTCCTACGAGCAGTACTTC	CASSPGSSYEQYF
TRBD1	TRBV2	TRBJ2-5	TGTGCCAGCAGTGAAACCCTGGGCGGACAGGGTTTCCAAGAGACCCAGTACTTC	CASSETLGGQGFQETQYF
TRBD2	TRBV11-3	TRBJ2-1	TGTGCCAGCAGTTTACTAGCGGGGAAATCCTACAATGAGCAGTTCTTC	CASSLLAGKSYNEQFF
NA	TRBV7-9	TRBJ1-1	TGTGCCAGCAGCAGCCCTGGGGCGTCTGAAGCTTTCTTT	CASSSPGASEAFF
NA	TRBV14	TRBJ1-5	TGTGCCAGCAGCCAAGGATCGATATGGGGCAATCAGCCCCAGCATTTT	CASSQGSIWGNQPQHF
TRBD2	TRBV5-1	TRBJ2-7	TGCGCCAGCAGCTTCCACAAACCACTTAGGACTAGCGGTACCTACGAGCAGTACTTC	CASSFHKPLRTSGTYEQYF
TRBD1	TRBV18	TRBJ2-7	TGTGCCAGCTCACCTCAACAGGGGGCAACCTACGAGCAGTACTTC	CASSPQQGATYEQYF